Sequencing of this T cell receptor beta chain was carried out in a study of blood T cell repertoires in COVID-19. About the research overall: Spain, Italy and the United States supplied samples that represented acute and convalescent COVID-19. In each case, the material was cDNA or gDNA derived from T cells, B-cell-depleted T cells, or PBMCs.

Under the authors' procedure: Researchers report that nucleated cell counts were estimated from reference gene primer amplification. Generated by immunoSEQ multiplex PCR, the TCRdb table keeps only in-frame clones and is missing some. Clone size and V and J calls were adopted from that table, with D and trimming inferred from the DNA. The repertoire holds some 140,000 clones, with around 79% as singletons. J gave up 4 bases and V 5 bases, and 6 bases lay outside the gene matches. CDR3 length: 15 amino acids. Germline-derived CDR1 and CDR2 are SGHVS and FNYEAQ. In this sample, this clone turned up a few times.

Material: peripheral blood. V and J are TRBV7-6 and TRBJ2-4; 9 bases match TRBD2. The source of this sequence is a man aged 55 to 70 with acute or convalescent COVID-19. The CDR3 protein is CASSPLSGRKNIQYF. CDR3 coding DNA: TGTGCCAGCAGCCCCCTTAGCGGGAGAAAAAACATTCAGTACTTC.